The next 27 T cell receptor beta chains were all read from a single sample in a study of radiotherapy plus CTLA-4 blockade in lung cancer. Clones were sequenced by immunoSEQ multiplex PCR, and TCRdb holds only the in-frame ones, with some missing. Of tens of thousands of clones in the sample, around 75% are singletons; the top ten hold approximately 9.9%. Specimen: peripheral blood, collected from a patient treated with radiotherapy plus ipilimumab. These receptors were taken from a human donor with non-small cell lung cancer who had stable disease on radiotherapy plus ipilimumab.

The V gene is TRBV5-1, the J gene TRBJ2-1, with 14 bases that match TRBD2. Germline V gene data show CDR1 as SGHRS and CDR2 as YFSETQ. Trimming removed 3 bases from V and 6 bases from J; junction bases left unmatched: 2. The CDR3 has 15 amino acids. Here the CDR3 reads CASSSGLAGANEQFF. DNA of the CDR3: TGCGCCAGCAGCTCGGGACTAGCGGGGGCCAATGAGCAGTTCTTC.

The chain combines TRBV11-2 with TRBJ2-1; 14 bases match TRBD2. Germline CDR1 reads SGHAT; CDR2 reads FQNNGV. This CDR3 has 16 amino acids. J gave up 4 bases and V 5 bases, and 4 bases lay outside the gene matches. The chain's CDR3 is CASSLRTSGGYNEQFF. The CDR3 region has the DNA TGTGCCAGCAGCCTCCGGACTAGCGGGGGGTACAATGAGCAGTTCTTC.

This clone was observed a few times. The V and J genes are TRBV9 and TRBJ2-3; 11 nucleotides align to TRBD2. The germline V gene has CDR1 SGDLS and CDR2 YYNGEE. With 6 bases clipped from V and 8 bases from J, the junction kept 11 bases outside the gene matches. The CDR3 has 15 amino acids. Written as DNA, the CDR3 is TGTGCCAGCACCCGGACTAGCGGGTTCCGGGGTACGCAGTATTTT. This translates into CASTRTSGFRGTQYF.

The chain has TRBV11-3 and TRBJ1-1; maybe TRBD1 (6 bases). The V gene lost 1 base and the J gene lost 6 bases, with 15 bases spanning the gap. The germline CDR1 and CDR2 sequences are SGHNT and YENEEA. The CDR3 has 15 residues. CDR3 coding DNA: TGTGCCAGCAGCTTAGCCAACAGGGTGGGCGCTGAAGCTTTCTTT. Protein sequence: CASSLANRVGAEAFF.

The chain is built from TRBV9 and TRBJ1-5, with 9 positions matching TRBD1. CDR3 size: 16 residues. Looked up from germline, CDR1 is SGDLS and CDR2 is YYNGEE. V was clipped by 9 bases and J by 3 bases; unmatched bases: 13. CDR3 in DNA: TGTGCCAACCTTCCGACGGGACAGGGAAACAATCAGCCCCAGCATTTT. Protein product: CANLPTGQGNNQPQHF. Full variable domain (missing parts from reference TRBV9 and TRBJ1-5): DSGVTQTPKHLITATGQRVTLRCSPRSGDLSVYWYQQSLDQGLQFLIQYYNGEERAKGNILERFSAQQFPDLHSELNLSSLELGDSALYFCANLPTGQGNNQPQHFGDGTRLSIL.

CDR3 amino acids: CASSPRQGLAYEQYF. Here the CDR3 DNA reads TGTGCCAGCAGCCCCCGACAGGGTCTGGCCTACGAGCAGTACTTC. The rearrangement uses TRBV9 and TRBJ2-7; 7 positions agree with TRBD1. V trimming: 4 bases; J trimming: 2 bases; junction bases outside the gene matches: 9. The CDR3 sequence is 15 residues long. CDR1 SGDLS and CDR2 YYNGEE come from the germline V gene.

The V gene is TRBV5-6, the J gene TRBJ2-7; D is unresolved. Trimming took off 2 bases at V and 1 base at J, with 7 bases between the two ends. Germline lookup yields CDR1 SGHDT and CDR2 YYEEEE. The CDR3 length is 13 residues. The CDR3 DNA follows: TGTGCCAGCAGCTTCCCCTTGTCCTACGAGCAGTACTTC. It encodes CASSFPLSYEQYF.

This chain connects TRBV5-5 to TRBJ2-7; 8 nucleotides align to TRBD2. Germline V lookup: CDR1 SGHKS, CDR2 YYEKEE (reference sequence). The V gene end was trimmed by 3 bases and the J gene end by 0 bases; junction bases not matched to a gene: 5. The CDR3 spans 15 residues. The CDR3 region is CASSSGGTLSYEQYF. Written as DNA, the CDR3 is TGTGCCAGCAGCTCGGGGGGGACTCTCTCCTACGAGCAGTACTTC.

In its sample, this clone was seen once. The chain joins TRBV5-5 to TRBJ1-1, with a possible D match to TRBD1 (6 bases). The CDR3 covers 16 residues. Trimming took off 2 bases at V and 3 bases at J, with 17 bases between the two ends. CDR1 and CDR2 from the germline V gene are SGHKS and YYEKEE (reference sequence). CDR3 residues: CASSFWGREGDTEAFF. Written as DNA, the CDR3 is TGTGCCAGCAGCTTTTGGGGGCGCGAGGGAGACACTGAAGCTTTCTTT.

In its sample, this clone was seen a few times. This chain connects TRBV7-3 to TRBJ1-3; TRBD1 is a possible D gene (6 bases). Germline V gene sequence: CDR1 SGHTA, CDR2 FQGTGA. Deletions cut 1 base from V and 2 bases from J, with 27 bases between. CDR3 length equals 21 residues. CDR3 in amino acids: CASSLITFLIHRDIAGNTIYF. CDR3 nucleotides: TGTGCCAGCAGCTTAATCACCTTCTTGATTCACCGGGACATCGCTGGAAACACCATATATTTT.

This chain joins TRBV10-1 and TRBJ1-2; 7 bases line up with TRBD1. After removal of 8 bases from V and 4 bases from J, the junction contained 7 bases not matched to a gene. The CDR3 loop spans 13 amino acids. The germline gives CDR1 WNHNN, CDR2 SYGVQD (reference sequence). The CDR3 loop reads CASSMDRTYGYTF. DNA for the CDR3: TGCGCCAGCTCAATGGACAGGACCTATGGCTACACCTTC.

V is TRBV25-1 and J is TRBJ2-2; 8 nucleotides match TRBD1. Trimming at V came to 6 bases and at J to 3 bases, leaving 0 bases not matched to a gene. The length of the CDR3 is 13 residues. The germline CDR1 and CDR2 sequences are MGHDK and SYGVNS. In nucleotides, the CDR3 is TGTGCCAGCAGGGACAGGGACACCGGGGAGCTGTTTTTT. Protein product: CASRDRDTGELFF.

This rearrangement joins TRBV27 to TRBJ1-2, with D perhaps TRBD1 (6 bases). V dropped 0 bases and J dropped 6 bases, with 26 bases sitting between them. This CDR3 contains 19 residues. CDR1 and CDR2 (germline): MNHEY, SMNVEV (reference sequence). CDR3 DNA sequence: TGTGCCAGCAGTTTATCCCAATTGGATGGGGGGGCGAATCTTAATGGCTACACCTTC. It codes for CASSLSQLDGGANLNGYTF.

The V gene is TRBV29-1, the J gene TRBJ2-7, with TRBD2 matching over 7 bases. The CDR3 sequence is 15 residues long. In germline, CDR1 is SQVTM, CDR2 ANQGSEA. The ends lost 3 bases at V and 7 bases at J; junction bases unmatched: 15. The CDR3 region is CSVEGGALPWGEQYF. In nucleotides, the CDR3 is TGCAGCGTTGAGGGAGGGGCCCTCCCTTGGGGAGAGCAGTACTTC.

The chain is built from TRBV7-3 and TRBJ1-1; possibly TRBD1 for D (5 bases). The germline V gene encodes CDR1 SGHTA and CDR2 FQGTGA. This CDR3 region has 13 residues. V dropped 5 bases and J dropped 1 base, with 8 bases sitting between them. The CDR3 loop is CASSDQGNTEAFF. CDR3 nucleotides: TGTGCCAGCAGCGACCAGGGGAACACTGAAGCTTTCTTT.

V is TRBV19 and J is TRBJ2-5; 10 positions match TRBD1. V shed 9 bases, J shed 5 bases, and the junction held 12 bases outside the gene matches. Germline V lookup: CDR1 LNHDA, CDR2 SQIVND (reference sequence). The CDR3 runs 15 residues. CDR3 region: CASRRGTGASETQYF. The DNA of the CDR3 is TGTGCCAGCCGCCGCGGGACAGGGGCTTCGGAGACCCAGTACTTC.

The genes are TRBV29-1 and TRBJ2-2, with D possibly TRBD1 on 6 matching bases. Looked up from germline, CDR1 is SQVTM and CDR2 is ANQGSEA. This CDR3 is 16 amino acids long. The V gene lost 3 bases and the J gene lost 2 bases, with 16 bases spanning the gap. The CDR3 loop reads CSVEDSSRINTGELFF. The CDR3 DNA sequence: TGCAGCGTTGAGGACAGCTCCAGAATTAACACCGGGGAGCTGTTTTTT.

The V call is TRBV14, the J call TRBJ2-2; 11 bases agree with TRBD1. The CDR3 consists of 16 residues. Germline CDR1 SGHDN, CDR2 FVKESK. V lost 4 bases and J lost 7; bases outside the gene matches: 8. The CDR3 DNA is TGTGCCAGCAGCCGAACCGGGACAGGGGGTAGCGGGGAGCTGTTTTTT. This encodes CASSRTGTGGSGELFF. The full variable domain, with the rest looked up from reference TRBV14 and TRBJ2-2, is EAGVTQFPSHSVIEKGQTVTLRCDPISGHDNLYWYRRVMGKEIKFLLHFVKESKQDESGMPNNRFLAERTGGTYSTLKVQPAELEDSGVYFCASSRTGTGGSGELFFGEGSRLTVL.

The rearrangement joins TRBV5-6 to TRBJ1-1; D uncertain. The CDR3 spans 13 residues. From germline, CDR1 is SGHDT and CDR2 YYEEEE. V shed 4 bases and J shed 0 bases, with 7 bases lying between them. CDR3 nucleotides: TGTGCCAGCAGCGCACTTATGAACACTGAAGCTTTCTTT. The encoded protein is CASSALMNTEAFF.

The gene calls are TRBV7-8 and TRBJ1-1; TRBD1 matches at 7 bases. Looked up from germline, CDR1 is SGHVS and CDR2 is FQNEAQ. V dropped 6 bases and J dropped 7; count of bases not matched to a gene: 5. The CDR3 runs to 12 residues. The CDR3 region is CASRPRQGEAFF. Written as DNA, the CDR3 is TGTGCCAGCAGACCAAGACAGGGTGAAGCTTTCTTT.

The rearrangement uses TRBV6-4 and TRBJ2-5; TRBD1 agrees at 7 bases. V dropped 6 bases and J dropped 5; count of bases not matched to a gene: 12. This CDR3 has 15 residues. The germline gives CDR1 MRHNA, CDR2 SNTAGT. CDR3 amino acids: CASRTDRVPRETQYF. Written as DNA, the CDR3 is TGTGCCAGCAGAACCGACAGGGTCCCCAGGGAGACCCAGTACTTC.

The chain employs TRBV2 and TRBJ2-2; the match to TRBD1 covers 10 bases. V trimming: 7 bases; J trimming: 4 bases; junction bases outside the gene matches: 3. This CDR3 contains 14 residues. Germline V lookup: CDR1 SNHLY, CDR2 FYNNEI. CDR3 sequence: CASKTGGSTGELFF. The CDR3, as DNA: TGTGCCAGCAAGACAGGGGGCAGCACCGGGGAGCTGTTTTTT.

To note about this clone: Other DNA sequences in this specimen translate into the identical CDR3. V gene TRBV29-1 combines with J gene TRBJ1-2; a weak D match, TRBD1 (6 bases). The CDR3 runs 10 residues. Germline-derived CDR1 and CDR2 are SQVTM and ANQGSEA. CDR3 nucleotides: TGCAGTCACAGGGACTATGGCTACACCTTC. As protein: CSHRDYGYTF.

The rearrangement joins TRBV6-7 to TRBJ1-1, with D perhaps matching TRBD1 (5 bases). TRBV6-7 is treated as an ORF (open reading frame) with a function not yet certain. Deletions cut 5 bases from V and 0 bases from J, with 22 bases between. The CDR3 covers 18 residues. The DNA of the CDR3 is TGTGCCAGCAGTCTTCACCCGGGGGGGGGAAGTCTGAACACTGAAGCTTTCTTT. Translated: CASSLHPGGGSLNTEAFF.

This chain joins TRBV9 and TRBJ2-3; D remains ambiguous. The CDR3 totals 16 residues. The germline V gene has CDR1 SGDLS and CDR2 YYNGEE. Trimming left V 3 bases short and J 0 bases short, with 14 bases between. The CDR3 spells CASSDGRSSSTDTQYF. CDR3 DNA sequence: TGTGCCAGCAGCGACGGTCGTTCTTCTAGCACAGATACGCAGTATTTT. The whole variable domain, remainder taken from reference TRBV9 and TRBJ2-3, is DSGVTQTPKHLITATGQRVTLRCSPRSGDLSVYWYQQSLDQGLQFLIQYYNGEERAKGNILERFSAQQFPDLHSELNLSSLELGDSALYFCASSDGRSSSTDTQYFGPGTRLTVL.

The chain combines TRBV6-1 with TRBJ1-2; no definite D call. The CDR3 extends over 14 amino acids. V dropped 7 bases and J dropped 3 bases, with 15 bases sitting between them. The germline gives CDR1 MNHNS, CDR2 SASEGT. CDR3 coding DNA: TGTGCCAGCAATCAAAACGGGAGAGACTATGGCTACACCTTC. Protein sequence: CASNQNGRDYGYTF.

In its sample, this clone was seen once. One end of the junction does not line up with germline, which may come from a read error. The rearrangement uses TRBV6-4 and TRBJ2-7, with D perhaps matching TRBD1 (5 bases). CDR3 length equals 13 residues. Per germline, CDR1 MRHNA and CDR2 SNTAGT. The CDR3 bases are TGTGCCAGCAGTGACTGGGGCAGTCTCGAGCAGTGCTTC. This translates into CASSDWGSLEQCF.